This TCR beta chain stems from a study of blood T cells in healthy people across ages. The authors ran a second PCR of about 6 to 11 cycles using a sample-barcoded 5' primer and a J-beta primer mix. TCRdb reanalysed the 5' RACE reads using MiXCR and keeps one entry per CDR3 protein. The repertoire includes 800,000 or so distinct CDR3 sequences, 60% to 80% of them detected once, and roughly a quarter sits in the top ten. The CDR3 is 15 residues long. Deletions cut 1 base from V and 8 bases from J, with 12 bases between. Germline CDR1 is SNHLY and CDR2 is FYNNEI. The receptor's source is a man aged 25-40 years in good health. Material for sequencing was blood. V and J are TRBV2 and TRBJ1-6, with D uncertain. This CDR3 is CASSEGRAPHSPLHF. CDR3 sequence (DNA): TGTGCCAGCAGTGAAGGTCGAGCGCCCCATTCACCCCTCCACTTT.